These T cell receptor beta chains were read from a single sample in a study of cytomegalovirus exposure and HLA in healthy donors. Libraries were prepared by immunoSEQ multiplex PCR; TCRdb keeps only in-frame clonotypes and omits some of them. The sample consists of around 150,000 clones, roughly nine tenths of them appearing once. The sample was PBMCs. These receptors originate from a woman aged 25 to 39 in good health and CMV-seronegative. Each CDR3 is given with its conserved first and last residue. Each record gives: J gene, V gene, D gene, clone size, CDR3 protein, CDR3 DNA. A D gene is named only where the DNA matches it firmly. The size of a clone is reported for some rows only, either as once, few or many, or as a class for expanded clones.

j_call: TRBJ2-2
v_call: TRBV19
d_call: -
clone_size: few
cdr3_aa: CASHRARNTGELFF
cdr3_nt: TGTGCCAGCCACAGGGCTAGAAACACCGGGGAGCTGTTTTTT

j_call: TRBJ1-5
v_call: TRBV28
d_call: -
clone_size: -
cdr3_aa: CASSLRGGYQPQHF
cdr3_nt: TGTGCCAGCAGTTTACGAGGGGGATATCAGCCCCAGCATTTT

j_call: TRBJ1-2
v_call: TRBV19
d_call: TRBD1
clone_size: -
cdr3_aa: CASSPDYSGGYGYTF
cdr3_nt: TGTGCCAGTAGTCCGGACTACTCAGGGGGGTATGGCTACACCTTC

j_call: TRBJ1-5
v_call: TRBV5-5
d_call: -
clone_size: -
cdr3_aa: CASSWTPSRNQPQHF
cdr3_nt: TGTGCCAGCAGCTGGACTCCCTCCCGCAATCAGCCCCAGCATTTT

j_call: TRBJ1-1
v_call: TRBV4-1
d_call: -
clone_size: -
cdr3_aa: CASSQVLNTMNTEAFF
cdr3_nt: TGCGCCAGCAGCCAAGTTCTGAATACCATGAACACTGAAGCTTTCTTT

j_call: TRBJ2-3
v_call: TRBV25-1
d_call: TRBD1
clone_size: -
cdr3_aa: CASSASDRDLHTQYF
cdr3_nt: TGTGCCAGCAGTGCTTCGGACAGGGATCTCCATACGCAGTATTTT

j_call: TRBJ2-3
v_call: TRBV2
d_call: -
clone_size: -
cdr3_aa: CASSEWGARTDTQYF
cdr3_nt: TGTGCCAGCAGTGAATGGGGGGCCCGCACAGATACGCAGTATTTT

j_call: TRBJ2-1
v_call: TRBV9
d_call: TRBD1
clone_size: -
cdr3_aa: CASSVVGLGTGGNTAQGNEQFF
cdr3_nt: TGTGCCAGCAGCGTAGTAGGGCTGGGGACAGGGGGCAATACGGCCCAGGGCAATGAGCAGTTCTTC

j_call: TRBJ2-5
v_call: TRBV4-2
d_call: -
clone_size: few
cdr3_aa: CASSPTVRGQETQYF
cdr3_nt: TGTGCCAGCAGCCCCACCGTCCGGGGTCAAGAGACCCAGTACTTC

j_call: TRBJ1-1
v_call: TRBV6-5
d_call: -
clone_size: -
cdr3_aa: CASSYSSRGLNTEAFF
cdr3_nt: TGTGCCAGCAGTTACTCGAGTCGGGGTTTGAACACTGAAGCTTTCTTT

j_call: TRBJ1-4
v_call: TRBV5-1
d_call: -
clone_size: -
cdr3_aa: CASSGGKRSEKLFF
cdr3_nt: TGCGCCAGCAGCGGGGGTAAGCGCAGCGAAAAACTGTTTTTT

j_call: TRBJ1-2
v_call: TRBV27
d_call: -
clone_size: -
cdr3_aa: CASSFPAGKGYTF
cdr3_nt: TGTGCCAGCAGTTTTCCGGCAGGGAAGGGCTACACCTTC

j_call: TRBJ1-3
v_call: TRBV7-6
d_call: TRBD1
clone_size: -
cdr3_aa: CASSMQGQASGNTIYF
cdr3_nt: TGTGCCAGCTCAATGCAGGGACAGGCCTCTGGAAACACCATATATTTT

j_call: TRBJ1-2
v_call: TRBV30
d_call: -
clone_size: -
cdr3_aa: CAWSRSQGNGYTF
cdr3_nt: TGTGCCTGGAGTCGGTCGCAGGGGAATGGCTACACCTTC

j_call: TRBJ2-3
v_call: TRBV19
d_call: TRBD2
clone_size: -
cdr3_aa: CATEAGGGADTQYF
cdr3_nt: TGTGCCACAGAAGCGGGAGGGGGTGCAGATACGCAGTATTTT

j_call: TRBJ1-1
v_call: TRBV19
d_call: -
clone_size: -
cdr3_aa: CASSTVGATTEAFF
cdr3_nt: TGTGCCAGTAGTACCGTGGGTGCTACGACTGAAGCTTTCTTT

j_call: TRBJ1-2
v_call: TRBV29-1
d_call: -
clone_size: -
cdr3_aa: CSVEEGSYGYTF
cdr3_nt: TGCAGCGTTGAAGAAGGAAGCTATGGCTACACCTTC

j_call: TRBJ1-2
v_call: TRBV19
d_call: TRBD1
clone_size: -
cdr3_aa: CATFGQGVYGYTF
cdr3_nt: TGTGCCACCTTCGGACAGGGAGTCTATGGCTACACCTTC

j_call: TRBJ2-3
v_call: TRBV6-5
d_call: -
clone_size: -
cdr3_aa: CASTGNTDTQYF
cdr3_nt: TGTGCCAGTACTGGGAATACAGATACGCAGTATTTT

j_call: TRBJ2-3
v_call: TRBV15
d_call: -
clone_size: -
cdr3_aa: CATGTGIGTQYF
cdr3_nt: TGTGCCACAGGGACCGGGATCGGTACGCAGTATTTT

j_call: TRBJ1-1
v_call: TRBV5-6
d_call: -
clone_size: -
cdr3_aa: CASSFWNFMNTEAFF
cdr3_nt: TGTGCCAGCAGCTTCTGGAATTTCATGAACACTGAAGCTTTCTTT

j_call: TRBJ2-2
v_call: TRBV5-1
d_call: TRBD1
clone_size: -
cdr3_aa: CASTGTANTGELFF
cdr3_nt: TGCGCCAGCACCGGGACAGCTAACACCGGGGAGCTGTTTTTT

j_call: TRBJ1-4
v_call: TRBV30
d_call: -
clone_size: once
cdr3_aa: CAWSVQTQGGEKLFF
cdr3_nt: TGTGCCTGGAGTGTACAGACACAGGGCGGAGAAAAACTGTTTTTT

j_call: TRBJ2-7
v_call: TRBV2
d_call: -
clone_size: -
cdr3_aa: CASSRQGGEREQYF
cdr3_nt: TGTGCCAGCAGCCGACAGGGAGGCGAGCGCGAGCAGTACTTC

j_call: TRBJ2-3
v_call: TRBV7-8
d_call: TRBD2
clone_size: -
cdr3_aa: CASSTVAGASTDTQYF
cdr3_nt: TGTGCCAGCAGCACTGTAGCGGGAGCGAGCACAGATACGCAGTATTTT

j_call: TRBJ1-4
v_call: TRBV5-4
d_call: -
clone_size: -
cdr3_aa: CASSSQGAREKLFF
cdr3_nt: TGTGCCAGCAGCTCACAGGGCGCGCGTGAAAAACTGTTTTTT

j_call: TRBJ2-1
v_call: TRBV15
d_call: -
clone_size: -
cdr3_aa: CATSLYPRGSSYNEQFF
cdr3_nt: TGTGCCACCAGCTTGTACCCCCGGGGGAGCTCCTACAATGAGCAGTTCTTC

j_call: TRBJ2-3
v_call: TRBV5-4
d_call: -
clone_size: -
cdr3_aa: CASSTPRGRSTDTQYF
cdr3_nt: TGTGCCAGCAGCACCCCCCGAGGCAGGTCCACAGATACGCAGTATTTT

j_call: TRBJ1-1
v_call: TRBV5-1
d_call: -
clone_size: -
cdr3_aa: CASSLNGDGAEAFF
cdr3_nt: TGCGCCAGCAGCTTAAACGGGGACGGCGCTGAGGCTTTCTTT

j_call: TRBJ1-2
v_call: TRBV7-2
d_call: -
clone_size: once
cdr3_aa: CASSNSESNYGYTF
cdr3_nt: TGTGCCAGCAGCAATAGTGAGAGTAACTATGGCTACACCTTC

j_call: TRBJ2-7
v_call: TRBV15
d_call: TRBD1
clone_size: -
cdr3_aa: CATSLKTGKAYEQYF
cdr3_nt: TGTGCCACCAGCCTAAAGACAGGGAAGGCGTACGAGCAGTACTTC

j_call: TRBJ1-2
v_call: TRBV5-4
d_call: -
clone_size: few
cdr3_aa: CASSSTGTVGYTF
cdr3_nt: TGTGCCAGCAGCTCAACAGGGACCGTGGGCTACACCTTC

j_call: TRBJ1-5
v_call: TRBV9
d_call: -
clone_size: -
cdr3_aa: CASSVGAQNQPQHF
cdr3_nt: TGTGCCAGCAGCGTGGGGGCACAAAATCAGCCCCAGCATTTT

j_call: TRBJ2-1
v_call: TRBV7-2
d_call: -
clone_size: once
cdr3_aa: CASSLELPPLFF
cdr3_nt: TGTGCCAGCAGCTTAGAACTCCCTCCCCTGTTCTTC

j_call: TRBJ1-3
v_call: TRBV9
d_call: TRBD1
clone_size: -
cdr3_aa: CASSEGQGRNTIYF
cdr3_nt: TGTGCCAGCAGCGAAGGACAGGGAAGAAACACCATATATTTT

j_call: TRBJ1-1
v_call: TRBV5-4
d_call: TRBD1
clone_size: once
cdr3_aa: CASSGQGSIRNTEAFF
cdr3_nt: TGTGCCAGCAGCGGACAGGGGTCCATCCGGAACACTGAAGCTTTCTTT

j_call: TRBJ2-7
v_call: TRBV7-3
d_call: -
clone_size: -
cdr3_aa: CASSLGPNTNKAYEQYF
cdr3_nt: TGTGCCAGCAGCTTAGGACCTAATACCAATAAGGCCTACGAGCAGTACTTC

j_call: TRBJ1-2
v_call: TRBV5-4
d_call: -
clone_size: -
cdr3_aa: CASSLFDSGYGYTF
cdr3_nt: TGTGCCAGCAGCTTGTTCGACAGCGGCTATGGCTACACCTTC

j_call: TRBJ1-2
v_call: TRBV5-1
d_call: -
clone_size: few
cdr3_aa: CASSLGARRNYGYTF
cdr3_nt: TGCGCCAGCAGCTTGGGGGCTCGGAGAAACTATGGCTACACCTTC

j_call: TRBJ2-1
v_call: TRBV9
d_call: TRBD2
clone_size: -
cdr3_aa: CASSRTSGWSSYNEQFF
cdr3_nt: TGTGCCAGCAGTCGGACTAGCGGATGGAGCTCCTACAATGAGCAGTTCTTC

j_call: TRBJ2-1
v_call: TRBV6-5
d_call: TRBD1
clone_size: few
cdr3_aa: CASSLRGHNEQFF
cdr3_nt: TGTGCCAGCAGTTTGAGGGGGCACAATGAGCAGTTCTTC

j_call: TRBJ1-2
v_call: TRBV19
d_call: -
clone_size: -
cdr3_aa: CASRPGQNSRCTF
cdr3_nt: TGTGCCAGTCGTCCCGGACAGAATAGTAGGTGCACCTTC

j_call: TRBJ1-4
v_call: TRBV7-9
d_call: TRBD1
clone_size: -
cdr3_aa: CASSSDRGLGEKLFF
cdr3_nt: TGTGCCAGCAGCAGCGACAGGGGACTGGGCGAAAAACTGTTTTTT

j_call: TRBJ2-7
v_call: TRBV27
d_call: -
clone_size: -
cdr3_aa: CASSLVSGEHYEQYF
cdr3_nt: TGTGCCAGCAGTTTGGTTAGCGGAGAGCACTACGAGCAGTACTTC

j_call: TRBJ1-1
v_call: TRBV15
d_call: -
clone_size: -
cdr3_aa: CATSPGRRVINTEAFF
cdr3_nt: TGTGCCACCAGCCCCGGACGACGAGTTATTAACACTGAAGCTTTCTTT